These 16 T cell receptor beta chains share one sample of origin, sequenced in a study of response to subunit inactivated influenza vaccine. TCRdb called the RT-PCR reads again in MiXCR, with one record for every CDR3 protein. The sample has over 300,000 distinct CDR3 sequences; 21% are singletons. The source was PBMCs from blood, collected roughly 20 months after vaccination. The origin of the receptors is a man between 45 and 75 years old who received an inactivated influenza vaccine.

This clonotype came up a few times. This rearrangement joins TRBV12-3 or TRBV12-4 to TRBJ1-3, with D uncertain. V was clipped by 1 base and J by 4 bases, with 23 bases between them. This CDR3 contains 19 residues. CDR3 region: CASSLDAGFNFGAGNTIYF. CDR3 sequence (DNA): TGTGCCAGCAGTTTAGATGCTGGTTTTAATTTTGGAGCCGGAAACACCATATATTTT.

This clonotype was detected many times. The chain joins TRBV12-3 or TRBV12-4 to TRBJ1-1; D is possibly TRBD1 (5 bases). The CDR3 extends over 15 amino acids. V was pared by 4 bases and J by 4 bases, with 16 bases between. The CDR3 region is CASSYSPLGPTEAFF. The CDR3 coding sequence is TGTGCCAGCAGTTACTCCCCCCTGGGACCCACTGAAGCTTTCTTT.

In DNA form, the CDR3 reads TGCGCCAGTACGGGGCAGGATAATTCACCCCTCCACTTT. It yields the protein CASTGQDNSPLHF. This chain uses TRBV5-1 with TRBJ1-6; D is perhaps TRBD1 (5 bases). The CDR3 is 13 residues long. Germline loops: CDR1 SGHRS, CDR2 YFSETQ. With 8 bases removed from V and 5 bases from J, the gap between germline ends came to 11 bases.

The V and J genes are TRBV15 and TRBJ2-3; D gene ambiguous. Trimming left V 5 bases short and J 2 bases short, with 14 bases between. Germline V gives CDR1 LNHNV, CDR2 YYDKDF (reference sequence). The CDR3 loop spans 15 amino acids. In nucleotides, the CDR3 is TGTGCCACCAGCGGGTACAGAAAACTCACAGATACGCAGTATTTT. It specifies CATSGYRKLTDTQYF.

This clonotype was seen at least ten times. The chain combines TRBV7-6 with TRBJ1-2; D is unclear. The V end lost 0 bases, the J end lost 4 bases, and 6 bases lay between the germline ends. The CDR3 covers 13 residues. Germline V CDR1 and CDR2: SGHVS, FNYEAQ. CDR3 amino acids: CASSLADGYGYTF. The CDR3 DNA reads as TGTGCCAGCAGCTTAGCCGACGGCTATGGCTACACCTTC.

V and J are TRBV7-6 and TRBJ1-1, with D possibly matching TRBD1 (6 bases). Trimming shortened V by 1 base and J by 1 base, and 16 bases separated the two germline ends. The CDR3 totals 17 residues. Germline-derived CDR1 and CDR2 are SGHVS and FNYEAQ. CDR3 protein: CASSLVGGALANTEAFF. DNA for the CDR3: TGTGCCAGCAGCTTAGTTGGGGGCGCGCTAGCGAACACTGAAGCTTTCTTT.

This chain links TRBV6-5 with TRBJ1-2, with a possible D match to TRBD1 (6 bases). Germline V gene data show CDR1 as MNHEY and CDR2 as SVGAGI. V gave up 2 bases and J gave up 4 bases, with 17 bases separating them. The CDR3 consists of 16 residues. Here the CDR3 DNA reads TGTGCCAGCAGTTACCGGGACACCCAAGGGGGCTATGGCTACACCTTC. It codes for CASSYRDTQGGYGYTF.

This clonotype was detected a few times. The genes are TRBV28 and TRBJ2-1, with a weak D call TRBD2 (6 bases). V lost 4 bases to trimming and J lost 4 bases, with 14 bases between them. Per germline, CDR1 MDHEN and CDR2 SYDVKM. The CDR3 is made up of 15 amino acids. CDR3 DNA sequence: TGTGCCAGCAGTTACGGGAGAAGCTTTTACAATGAGCAGTTCTTC. Translation gives CASSYGRSFYNEQFF.

This clonotype has a handful of counts. CDR3 bases: TGCAGCGCCTCGGCTTACTTGGGAGGGAATGAGCAGTTCTTC. It codes for CSASAYLGGNEQFF. The J gene is TRBJ2-1, the V gene TRBV29-1; 7 nucleotides align to TRBD2. CDR1 is SQVTM, CDR2 ANQGSEA, per germline. Unmatched junction bases numbered 13, after V lost 7 bases and J lost 7 bases. CDR3 length: 14 amino acids.

V is TRBV12-3 or TRBV12-4 and J is TRBJ2-7; no clear D gene. Trimming stripped 6 bases from V and 3 bases from J, with 6 bases between. The CDR3 has 11 residues. The CDR3 nucleotides are TGTGCCAGCAGGGCCTACTACGAGCAGTACTTC. This translates into CASRAYYEQYF.

The V gene is TRBV4-2, the J gene TRBJ2-1, with D perhaps given as TRBD1 or TRBD2 (5 bases each). The CDR3 is made up of 16 amino acids. V gave up 2 bases and J gave up 0 bases, with 11 bases separating them. CDR1 is LGHNA and CDR2 is YNFKEQ in the germline V gene. CDR3 nucleotides: TGTGCCAGCAGCCAATGGGACGGAGGCTCCTACAATGAGCAGTTCTTC. The encoded protein is CASSQWDGGSYNEQFF.

This clonotype has ten or more counts. This chain joins TRBV12-3 or TRBV12-4 and TRBJ2-5, with D possibly matching TRBD1 (5 bases). V was shortened by 1 base and J by 1 base, with 7 bases between the two germline ends. The CDR3 has 14 amino acids. CDR3 in amino acids: CASSLGGPQETQYF. The CDR3 DNA reads as TGTGCCAGCAGTTTAGGGGGCCCCCAAGAGACCCAGTACTTC.

This clonotype was counted a few times. The chain has TRBV7-2 and TRBJ1-2, with D unclear. The CDR3 covers 16 residues. Looked up from germline, CDR1 is SGHTA and CDR2 is FQGNSA. V lost 1 base to trimming and J lost 5 bases, with 17 bases between them. This CDR3 is CASSLESVLDPYGYTF. The CDR3 coding sequence is TGTGCCAGCAGCTTAGAGAGCGTATTAGACCCGTATGGCTACACCTTC. Drawing the rest from reference TRBV7-2 and TRBJ1-2, the complete variable domain is GAGVSQSPSNKVTEKGKDVELRCDPISGHTALYWYRQSLGQGLEFLIYFQGNSAPDKSGLPSDRFSAERTGGSVSTLTIQRTQQEDSAVYLCASSLESVLDPYGYTFGSGTRLTVV.

This clonotype was recorded a few times. The chain recombines TRBV12-3 or TRBV12-4 with TRBJ1-1; 10 positions agree with TRBD1. Trimming took 4 bases from V and 12 from J; bases not matched to a gene: 5. The CDR3 sequence is 12 residues long. CDR3 amino acids: CASSSRQGATFF. The CDR3 nucleotides are TGTGCCAGCAGTTCTCGACAGGGGGCAACTTTCTTT.

There are a few counts of this clonotype. This chain connects TRBV7-9 to TRBJ2-7, with D hard to call. V gave up 1 base and J gave up 10 bases, with 8 bases separating them. The CDR3 covers 11 residues. Germline CDR1 SEHNR, CDR2 FQNEAQ (reference sequence). The CDR3, as DNA: TGTGCCAGCAGCTTAGGTCTAGAACAGTACTTC. Amino acids: CASSLGLEQYF.

The V gene is TRBV12-3 or TRBV12-4, the J gene TRBJ2-4, with TRBD1 as a possible D gene (5 bases). Trimming took 3 bases from V and 6 from J, leaving 33 bases between them. This CDR3 has 21 amino acids. The CDR3 reads CASSFSPSWMGRGRVRNIQYF. The CDR3, as DNA: TGTGCCAGCAGTTTTTCCCCCTCGTGGATGGGGCGTGGTCGAGTTAGAAACATTCAGTACTTC.